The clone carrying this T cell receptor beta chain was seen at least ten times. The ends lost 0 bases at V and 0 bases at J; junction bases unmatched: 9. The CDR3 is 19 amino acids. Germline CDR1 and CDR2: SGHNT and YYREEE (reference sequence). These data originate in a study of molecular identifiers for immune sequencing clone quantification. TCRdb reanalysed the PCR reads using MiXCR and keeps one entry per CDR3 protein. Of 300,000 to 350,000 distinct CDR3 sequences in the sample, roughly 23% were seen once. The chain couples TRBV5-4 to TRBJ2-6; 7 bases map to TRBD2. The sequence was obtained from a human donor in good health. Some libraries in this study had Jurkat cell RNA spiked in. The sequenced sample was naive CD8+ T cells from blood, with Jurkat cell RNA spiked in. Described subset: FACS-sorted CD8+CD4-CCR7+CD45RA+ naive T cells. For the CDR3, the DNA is TGTGCCAGCAGCTTGGCCCTGGGCGGGAGTGGCTCTGGGGCCAACGTCCTGACTTTC. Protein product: CASSLALGGSGSGANVLTF.